This is a list of T cell receptor beta chains from one sample in a study of OX40 agonist ivuxolimab in advanced cancers. Data came from immunoSEQ multiplex PCR; TCRdb stores just in-frame clones and leaves some out. The sample records roughly 38,000 clones, about 90% being singletons. Sequencing used CD4+ or CD8+ T cells sorted from blood, obtained in a trial of the OX40 agonist ivuxolimab. The receptors shown here come from an adult with an advanced solid tumor such as melanoma, head and neck, liver or kidney cancer. Both conserved end residues are part of each CDR3. A D gene is named only where the DNA matches it firmly. Size tells how often a clone was seen (once, few, many) or the class of an expanded clone, and some rows leave it out.

>TRBV6-1|-|14|TRBJ2-3|-
CASSVPRNTDTQYF
TGTGCCAGCAGTGTCCCCCGGAATACAGATACGCAGTATTTT
>TRBV7-2|-|18|TRBJ2-1|-
CASSLFSKGGIAYNEQFF
TGTGCCAGCAGCTTATTCTCCAAAGGGGGGATCGCCTACAATGAGCAGTTCTTC
>TRBV6-1|-|13|TRBJ1-4|TRBD1
CASSGGQNEKLFF
TGTGCCAGCAGTGGGGGACAGAATGAAAAACTGTTTTTT
>TRBV5-1|-|15|TRBJ2-7|-
CASSLGLGGSYEQYF
TGCGCCAGCAGCTTGGGACTGGGGGGCTCCTACGAGCAGTACTTC
>TRBV10-3|few|15|TRBJ2-2|TRBD1
CAISESTGITGELFF
TGTGCCATCAGTGAGTCGACAGGGATCACCGGGGAGCTGTTTTTT
>TRBV9|-|13|TRBJ1-2|-
CASSEVGSGRPTF
TGTGCCAGCAGCGAGGTGGGTTCAGGGCGTCCCACCTTC
>TRBV5-1|-|16|TRBJ2-1|TRBD1
CASSLRGQQANNEQFF
TGCGCCAGCAGCTTGAGGGGGCAGCAAGCGAACAATGAGCAGTTCTTC
>TRBV30|-|13|TRBJ2-1|-
CAWSFRGAGEQFF
TGTGCCTGGAGTTTCAGGGGGGCAGGTGAGCAGTTCTTC
>TRBV14|few|13|TRBJ1-6|-
CASSQVKGSPLHF
TGTGCCAGCAGCCAAGTAAAGGGGTCACCCCTCCACTTT
>TRBV11-1|-|13|TRBJ2-7|-
CASSLSLGGEQYF
TGTGCCAGCAGCTTATCTTTGGGAGGCGAGCAGTACTTC
>TRBV5-5|-|15|TRBJ2-5|-
CASSPPRGGEETQYF
TGTGCCAGCAGTCCTCCTCGAGGGGGTGAAGAGACCCAGTACTTC
>TRBV30|-|14|TRBJ1-2|-
CAWSVLRGVGGYTF
TGTGCCTGGAGTGTACTCAGGGGAGTGGGTGGCTACACCTTC
>TRBV5-8|-|16|TRBJ1-2|-
CASSLMGGEGLYGYTF
TGTGCCAGCAGCTTGATGGGCGGCGAGGGGCTATATGGCTACACCTTC
>TRBV2|-|15|TRBJ2-1|TRBD2
CASSRAGTSIHEQFF
TGTGCCAGCAGCCGGGCCGGGACTAGTATCCATGAGCAGTTCTTC
>TRBV7-9|-|15|TRBJ2-5|TRBD1
CASSLDRNTYETQYF
TGTGCCAGCAGCCTGGACAGGAATACCTATGAGACCCAGTACTTC
>TRBV7-2|-|17|TRBJ2-3|TRBD2
CASSLRGGAFMADTQYF
TGTGCCAGCAGCTTGCGCGGGGGGGCATTCATGGCAGATACGCAGTATTTT
>TRBV29-1|few|12|TRBJ1-2|-
CSGGDENYGYTF
TGCAGCGGAGGAGACGAAAACTATGGCTACACCTTC
>TRBV6-5|few|12|TRBJ1-1|-
CASSSQTQGAFF
TGTGCCAGCAGTTCCCAGACCCAGGGGGCTTTCTTT
>TRBV4-3|-|17|TRBJ2-7|-
CASSQTLLPLPSYEQYF
TGCGCCAGCAGCCAAACCCTCCTACCATTACCTTCCTACGAGCAGTACTTC
>TRBV6-5|-|12|TRBJ1-6|-
CASSLGNSPLHF
TGTGCCAGCAGTTTAGGGAATTCACCCCTCCACTTT
>TRBV6-5|-|15|TRBJ2-1|TRBD2
CASSRGGSSYNEQFF
TGTGCCAGCAGCCGGGGAGGGAGCTCCTACAATGAGCAGTTCTTC
>TRBV11-2|once|15|TRBJ2-5|-
CASSPRGTRQETQYF
TGTGCCAGCAGCCCCCGGGGGACAAGACAAGAGACCCAGTACTTC
>TRBV11-2|once|14|TRBJ2-3|TRBD2
CASSLGGGTDTQYF
TGTGCCAGCAGCTTGGGCGGGGGGACAGATACGCAGTATTTT
>TRBV7-8|once|14|TRBJ2-7|TRBD1
CASSSRQGFDEQYF
TGTGCCAGCAGCTCGCGACAGGGATTCGACGAGCAGTACTTC
>TRBV5-1|-|14|TRBJ2-3|-
CASSLAPGVDTQYF
TGCGCCAGCAGCTTGGCGCCGGGGGTGGATACGCAGTATTTT
>TRBV5-1|-|15|TRBJ1-2|TRBD1
CASSLGQGSGYGYTF
TGCGCCAGCAGCTTGGGACAGGGCAGCGGCTATGGCTACACCTTC
>TRBV5-6|-|18|TRBJ2-6|TRBD2
CASSLVSGGSSGANVLTF
TGTGCCAGCAGCTTGGTGAGCGGGGGGAGCTCTGGGGCCAACGTCCTGACTTTC
>TRBV4-3|-|16|TRBJ2-2|-
CASSRGAGGNTGELFF
TGCGCCAGCAGCCGCGGGGCAGGGGGAAACACCGGGGAGCTGTTTTTT
>TRBV9|-|15|TRBJ2-7|TRBD2
CASSLGPSGVGEQYF
TGTGCCAGCAGTCTAGGGCCTAGCGGGGTTGGGGAGCAGTACTTC
>TRBV5-1|-|15|TRBJ2-1|TRBD1
CASSPDRGGYNEQFF
TGCGCCAGCAGCCCGGACAGGGGAGGCTACAATGAGCAGTTCTTC
>TRBV5-1|-|16|TRBJ2-2|-
CASSLNVGPNTGELFF
TGCGCCAGCAGCCTGAATGTGGGACCGAACACCGGGGAGCTGTTTTTT
>TRBV29-1|-|16|TRBJ1-1|TRBD1
CSVDGTGGRMNTEAFF
TGCAGCGTTGACGGGACAGGGGGCAGGATGAACACTGAAGCTTTCTTT
>TRBV7-9|-|15|TRBJ1-6|TRBD1
CASSLGGTGGSPLHF
TGTGCCAGCAGCTTAGGAGGGACAGGGGGTTCACCCCTCCACTTT
>TRBV11-3|-|14|TRBJ1-5|-
CASSSTASNQPQHF
TGTGCCAGCAGCTCGACGGCTAGCAATCAGCCCCAGCATTTT
>TRBV2|-|15|TRBJ2-3|TRBD1
CASSGDRAGTDTQYF
TGTGCCAGCAGCGGGGACAGGGCCGGCACAGATACGCAGTATTTT
>TRBV5-4|-|14|TRBJ2-5|TRBD1
CASSSGQGQETQYF
TGTGCCAGCAGTAGCGGACAGGGCCAAGAGACCCAGTACTTC
>TRBV5-1|-|14|TRBJ1-2|TRBD1
CASSTDRYNYGYTF
TGCGCCAGCAGCACGGACAGGTACAACTATGGCTACACCTTC
>TRBV5-6|-|15|TRBJ1-6|TRBD1
CASSLSGQGNSPLHF
TGTGCCAGCAGCTTGTCCGGACAGGGTAATTCACCCCTCCACTTT
>TRBV7-8|-|15|TRBJ2-1|-
CASSLEELVYNEQFF
TGTGCCAGCAGCTTAGAAGAGTTGGTCTACAATGAGCAGTTCTTC
>TRBV7-3|-|15|TRBJ2-5|-
CASSLGQGIGETQYF
TGTGCCAGCAGCTTAGGGCAGGGGATTGGAGAGACCCAGTACTTC